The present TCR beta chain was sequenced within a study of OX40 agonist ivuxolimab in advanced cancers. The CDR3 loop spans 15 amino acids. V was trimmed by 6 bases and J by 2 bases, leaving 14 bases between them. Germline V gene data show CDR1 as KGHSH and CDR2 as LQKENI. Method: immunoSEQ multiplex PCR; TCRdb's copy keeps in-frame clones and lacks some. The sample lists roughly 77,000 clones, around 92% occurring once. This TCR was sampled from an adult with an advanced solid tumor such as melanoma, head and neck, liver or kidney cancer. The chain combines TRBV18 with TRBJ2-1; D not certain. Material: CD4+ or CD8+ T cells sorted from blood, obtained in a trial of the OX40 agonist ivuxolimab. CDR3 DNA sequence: TGTGCCAGCTCTCTTAACCCGAACCCCTACAATGAGCAGTTCTTC. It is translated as CASSLNPNPYNEQFF.